Each of the 13 T cell receptor beta chains below was sequenced from the same sample in a study of beta chain features in type 1 diabetes. Isolated RNA was reverse transcribed in full, so expressed TCRB transcripts were sequenced. The data were produced by immunoSEQ multiplex PCR, yet TCRdb's version contains in-frame clones alone and is incomplete. The table has 390,000 or so clones, over 11% seen once. Input material: naive CD4+ T cells from blood. Receptors originate from a young man in good health.

The chain is built from TRBV7-6 and TRBJ2-7; the D is unclear. Germline V gene lookup returns CDR1 SGHVS and CDR2 FNYEAQ. The CDR3 contains 14 residues. Trimming cost V 5 bases and J 3 bases, with 14 bases left between them. CDR3: CASSRWTENYEQYF. For the CDR3, the DNA is TGTGCCAGCAGCCGTTGGACGGAAAACTACGAGCAGTACTTC.

This chain joins TRBV6-6 and TRBJ2-7; 7 bases align to TRBD1. CDR3 length equals 15 residues. V shed 7 bases, J shed 5 bases, and the junction held 14 bases outside the gene matches. Germline-derived CDR1 and CDR2 are MNHNY and SVGAGI (reference sequence). The CDR3 here is CASKPSRDSVHEQYV. The CDR3 region has the DNA TGTGCCAGCAAGCCCTCCCGGGACAGTGTCCACGAGCAGTACGTC.

The chain recombines TRBV7-2 with TRBJ2-3; unclear D gene. V lost 1 base and J lost 7, with 9 bases in between. The germline V gene has CDR1 SGHTA and CDR2 FQGNSA. This CDR3 comprises 13 residues. CDR3 in DNA: TGTGCCAGCAGCTTAGAGGCTGCTAATACGCAGTATTTT. Its translation is CASSLEAANTQYF.

The chain carries TRBV5-4 and TRBJ2-1, with D unclear. From germline, CDR1 is SGHNT and CDR2 YYREEE (reference sequence). This CDR3 has 15 residues. Trimming removed 1 base from V and 2 bases from J, with 10 bases in between. Here the CDR3 DNA reads TGTGCCAGCAGCTTGAGGGCCTCTCCCTACAATGAGCAGTTCTTC. Its protein is CASSLRASPYNEQFF. Using reference TRBV5-4 and TRBJ2-1 for the parts outside the CDR3, the full variable domain is ETGVTQSPTHLIKTRGQQVTLRCSSQSGHNTVSWYQQALGQGPQFIFQYYREEENGRGNFPPRFSGLQFPNYSSELNVNALELDDSALYLCASSLRASPYNEQFFGPGTRLTVL.

This chain connects TRBV7-3 to TRBJ2-3; 7 nucleotides line up with TRBD2. Germline loops: CDR1 SGHTA, CDR2 FQGTGA. This CDR3 spans 16 amino acids. With 5 bases clipped from V and 3 bases from J, the junction kept 11 bases outside the gene matches. Here the CDR3 DNA reads TGTGCCAGCAGCCCTATGGGGAGCGGGATAACAGATACGCAGTATTTT. Translation: CASSPMGSGITDTQYF.

The rearrangement joins TRBV20-1 to TRBJ2-1; D not certain. The CDR3 loop spans 10 amino acids. The germline V and J ends were trimmed by 3 bases and 7 bases, with 4 bases remaining between them. Germline CDR1 and CDR2: DFQATT and SNEGSKA (reference sequence). The CDR3 bases are TGCAGTGCTAGTAAGAATGAGCAGTTCTTC. This translates into CSASKNEQFF.

The rearrangement uses TRBV2 and TRBJ2-5; D gene uncertain. The CDR3 totals 13 residues. Trimming pared 8 bases from V and 4 bases from J, leaving 14 bases between. Germline values: CDR1 SNHLY, CDR2 FYNNEI. The CDR3, as DNA: TGTGCCAGCGGAACGGGCGTGGGAGAGACCCAGTACTTC. Its protein product is CASGTGVGETQYF.

This clone was counted only a few times. This chain connects TRBV7-9 to TRBJ2-4; 9 bases map to TRBD1. CDR1 is SEHNR, CDR2 FQNEAQ, per germline (reference sequence). The CDR3 is 13 amino acids. The J segment lost 8 bases and the V segment lost 5 bases, leaving 4 bases of the junction unmatched. CDR3 DNA: TGTGCCAGCAGCACACAGGGGGCTTACATTCAGTACTTC. Translating gives CASSTQGAYIQYF.

The V gene is TRBV7-9, the J gene TRBJ1-1; D unresolved. Germline CDR1 is SEHNR and CDR2 is FQNEAQ (reference sequence). This CDR3 region has 11 residues. V dropped 7 bases and J dropped 5 bases, with 8 bases sitting between them. The CDR3 is CASIRDTEAFF. The CDR3 DNA follows: TGTGCCAGCATCCGGGATACTGAAGCTTTCTTT.

The chain recombines TRBV9 with TRBJ2-3; D remains ambiguous. Trimming left V 3 bases short and J 0 bases short, with 5 bases between. CDR3 length equals 13 residues. CDR1 SGDLS and CDR2 YYNGEE come from the germline V gene. CDR3 nucleotides: TGTGCCAGCAGCGCTCCCAGCACAGATACGCAGTATTTT. It is translated as CASSAPSTDTQYF. The full variable domain, its missing parts supplied by reference TRBV9 and TRBJ2-3, is DSGVTQTPKHLITATGQRVTLRCSPRSGDLSVYWYQQSLDQGLQFLIQYYNGEERAKGNILERFSAQQFPDLHSELNLSSLELGDSALYFCASSAPSTDTQYFGPGTRLTVL.

CDR3 nucleotides: TGTGCCAGCAGCGGGTGGGACAGGGGGGACACTGAAGCTTTCTTT. Residues: CASSGWDRGDTEAFF. The rearrangement links TRBV27 to TRBJ1-1, with 11 bases that match TRBD1. Per the germline V gene, CDR1 is MNHEY and CDR2 is SMNVEV (reference sequence). This CDR3 is 15 amino acids long. V lost 6 bases and J lost 3; bases outside the gene matches: 6.

J is TRBJ1-5 and V is TRBV4-2, with D possibly TRBD1 on 5 matching bases. The CDR3 spans 18 residues. Germline CDR1 and CDR2: LGHNA and YNFKEQ. V was pared by 0 bases and J by 4 bases, with 19 bases between. The CDR3 region is CASSQDLPVGDRNQPQHF. The CDR3, as DNA: TGTGCCAGCAGCCAAGACCTCCCGGTGGGGGATCGGAATCAGCCCCAGCATTTT.

This chain uses TRBV30 with TRBJ1-1; D gene ambiguous. The CDR3 runs 15 residues. V was clipped by 0 bases and J by 0 bases, with 11 bases between them. Germline V lookup: CDR1 GTSNPN, CDR2 SVGIG (reference sequence). The CDR3 spells CAWSVTTSMNTEAFF. The CDR3 nucleotides are TGTGCCTGGAGTGTCACTACGTCCATGAACACTGAAGCTTTCTTT. Complete variable domain (other parts from reference TRBV30 and TRBJ1-1): SQTIHQWPATLVQPVGSPLSLECTVEGTSNPNLYWYRQAAGRGLQLLFYSVGIGQISSEVPQNLSASRPQDRQFILSSKKLLLSDSGFYLCAWSVTTSMNTEAFFGQGTRLTVV.